The clone carrying this TCR beta chain was observed a handful of times. Its cognate antigen is unknown. The protocol was immunoSEQ multiplex PCR, while the TCRdb copy is restricted to in-frame clones and leaves out a portion. The sample includes approximately 200,000 clones, 88% of them seen just once. This specimen comes from a study of cytomegalovirus exposure and HLA in healthy donors. Overall study findings and caveats: Both high specificity and high sensitivity reportedly marked the classifier's diagnosis of cytomegalovirus status.

The CDR3 sequence is 13 residues long. The V end lost 4 bases, the J end lost 3 bases, and 9 bases lay between the germline ends. Germline V CDR1 and CDR2: LNHDA, SQIVND (reference sequence). The rearrangement joins TRBV19 to TRBJ1-2, with unresolved D. This clonotype was obtained from a woman younger than 35 in good health and CMV-seronegative. Material for sequencing was PBMCs. The CDR3 spells CASSSSGDYGYTF. The CDR3 DNA is TGTGCCAGTAGTAGTAGCGGGGACTATGGCTACACCTTC. The full variable domain, its missing parts supplied by reference TRBV19 and TRBJ1-2, is DGGITQSPKYLFRKEGQNVTLSCEQNLNHDAMYWYRQDPGQGLRLIYYSQIVNDFQKGDIAEGYSVSREKKESFPLTVTSAQKNPTAFYLCASSSSGDYGYTFGSGTRLTVV.